A selection of T cell receptor beta chains follows, all from one sample in a study of T cells after posttransplantation cyclophosphamide. The repertoire was sequenced with immunoSEQ multiplex PCR; TCRdb's copy has only in-frame clones and lacks some. The sample includes about 20,000 clones, around 97% seen only once; the top ten take around 0.13%. Sample: naive CD4+ T cells sorted from PBMCs. Receptors were obtained from a man in his fifties or sixties in good health, CMV-negative, and a related stem cell transplant donor. The CDR3 runs from the conserved cysteine through the conserved F or W. The D gene is left open where the match is weak. Expanded clones are given a class, and other clones once, few, many or no size at all.

>.|TRBD2|14|TRBV7-3|TRBJ2-3
TGTGCCAGCAGCCAGGGACTAGCATCAGATACGCAGTATTTT
CASSQGLASDTQYF
>.|.|14|TRBV27|TRBJ1-2
TGTGCCAGCAGTTTATCAAGCGGGAACTATGGCTACACCTTC
CASSLSSGNYGYTF
>.|.|14|TRBV7-2|TRBJ1-3
TGTGCCAGCAGCTCACAGGTCTCTGGAAACACCATATATTTT
CASSSQVSGNTIYF
>.|.|15|TRBV6-6|TRBJ2-7
TGTGCCAGCAGTTCCCCCCCGGACAGTGACTACGAGCAGTACTTC
CASSSPPDSDYEQYF
>.|.|16|TRBV5-1|TRBJ1-3
TGCGCCAGCAGCTTGGCTGGTGCGGGGTTTGGAAACACCATATATTTT
CASSLAGAGFGNTIYF
>.|.|14|TRBV7-2|TRBJ1-2
TGTGCCAGCAGCTTATCTGGGGTAGGGAGTGGCTACACCTTC
CASSLSGVGSGYTF
>.|TRBD2|15|TRBV19|TRBJ2-7
TGTGCCAGTAGGGCCAGGACTAGCGGGATTTACGAGCAGTACTTC
CASRARTSGIYEQYF
>.|.|14|TRBV9|TRBJ2-3
TGTGCCAGCAGCGTATCAACAGCCACAGATACGCAGTATTTT
CASSVSTATDTQYF
>.|TRBD1|14|TRBV7-9|TRBJ1-5
TGTGCCAGCAGCTTGACAGGGCATAATCAGCCCCAGCATTTT
CASSLTGHNQPQHF
>once|TRBD1|15|TRBV9|TRBJ1-1
TGTGCCAGCAGCCATCTCACAGGGGAGAACACTGAAGCTTTCTTT
CASSHLTGENTEAFF
>.|.|13|TRBV25-1|TRBJ1-2
TGTGCCAGCAGTGAAACAACTAACTATGGTTACACCTTC
CASSETTNYGYTF
>.|.|13|TRBV5-6|TRBJ2-5
TGTGCCAGCAGCTTGGGCGCGGTGGAGACCCAGTACTTC
CASSLGAVETQYF
>.|.|13|TRBV4-3|TRBJ2-2
TGCGCCAGCAGCCAAGAAGGCGGTGGGGAGCTGTTTTTT
CASSQEGGGELFF
>.|.|15|TRBV6-5|TRBJ1-2
TGTGCCACCATGGAATATCAGGGGATGGACTATGGCTACACCTTC
CATMEYQGMDYGYTF
>.|TRBD1|14|TRBV6-5|TRBJ1-3
TGTGCCAGCCAGGACAGGGCTGCAGGAAACACCATATATTTT
CASQDRAAGNTIYF
>.|TRBD1|13|TRBV7-3|TRBJ1-1
TGTGCCAGCAGCCTACAGGGGTACACTGAAGCTTTCTTT
CASSLQGYTEAFF
>.|.|16|TRBV5-6|TRBJ1-6
TGTGCCAGCAGTTTTACAGGGTCAGGGTATAATTCACCCCTCCACTTT
CASSFTGSGYNSPLHF
>.|TRBD1|15|TRBV7-8|TRBJ1-4
TGTGCCAGCAGCTCTCAACAGGGGAATGGTGAAAAACTGTTTTTT
CASSSQQGNGEKLFF
>.|.|15|TRBV11-2|TRBJ2-4
TGTGCCAGCAGCTTAATTATCTTAGCCAAAAACATTCAGTACTTC
CASSLIILAKNIQYF
>.|.|15|TRBV7-6|TRBJ2-7
TGTGCCAGCAGCTTAGACGGGTCTAGGTCCTACGAGCAGTACTTC
CASSLDGSRSYEQYF
>once|TRBD2|16|TRBV7-9|TRBJ2-2
TGTGCCAGCAGCTCCGGGACTAGCGGGAGAGCCGGGGAGCTGTTTTTT
CASSSGTSGRAGELFF
>.|TRBD1|14|TRBV5-8|TRBJ1-6
TGTGCCAGCAGCTTGAGACAGGGCTACTCCCCCCTCCACTTT
CASSLRQGYSPLHF
>.|.|15|TRBV7-3|TRBJ2-7
TGTGCCAGCAGCTTGAGCCGGGGGGCTCTCTACGAGCAGTACTTC
CASSLSRGALYEQYF
>.|TRBD2|15|TRBV9|TRBJ2-5
TGTGCCAGCAGCGTCTCGGGGGGGCCGGGGGAGACCCAGTACTTC
CASSVSGGPGETQYF
>.|TRBD2|15|TRBV6-5|TRBJ2-1
TGTGCCAGCAAAGTCTCGCCTAGCGGCTACAATGAGCAGTTCTTC
CASKVSPSGYNEQFF
>.|.|14|TRBV6-5|TRBJ2-4
TGTGCCAGCAGTTACCGCCCCGACGGGGACATTCAGTACTTC
CASSYRPDGDIQYF
>.|.|11|TRBV19|TRBJ2-3
TGTGCCAGCCGAAATCGGGATACGCAGTATTTT
CASRNRDTQYF
>.|TRBD1|12|TRBV6-5|TRBJ2-7
TGTGCCACCAGGGACAGGGGCCACGAGCAGTACTTC
CATRDRGHEQYF
>.|.|13|TRBV19|TRBJ2-7
TGTGCCAGTAGTGGACAGAGCTCCTACGAGCAGTACTTC
CASSGQSSYEQYF
>.|.|13|TRBV10-3|TRBJ1-3
TGTGCCATCGCCGGAGCCGCTGGAAACACCATATATTTT
CAIAGAAGNTIYF
>.|TRBD2|16|TRBV7-7|TRBJ2-2
TGTGCTAGCAGCTTAGTTTCTAGCGGGAGCCCCGGGGAGCTGTTTTTT
CASSLVSSGSPGELFF
>.|.|12|TRBV7-9|TRBJ1-2
TGTGCCAGCAGCTTAGAGGGGCATGGCTACACCTTC
CASSLEGHGYTF
>.|.|16|TRBV15|TRBJ1-5
TGTGCCACCAGCAGAGACCTCGGGAGGGGCAATCAGCCCCAGCATTTT
CATSRDLGRGNQPQHF
>.|.|14|TRBV5-1|TRBJ1-2
TGCGCCAGCAGCTCTACGACCGGGGGGTATGGCTACACCTTC
CASSSTTGGYGYTF
>once|TRBD1|15|TRBV7-9|TRBJ1-3
TGTGCCAGCAGCGAAAGAGGGGGCCCTGGAAACACCATATATTTT
CASSERGGPGNTIYF